This T cell receptor (beta chain) is from a study of blood T cell repertoires in COVID-19. For the study at large: The United States, Italy and Spain supplied acute and convalescent COVID-19 samples.

This clone was seen only a few times. Profiling relied on immunoSEQ multiplex PCR, and the TCRdb table lists in-frame clones only, not all of them. The sample holds some 65,000 clones, roughly 78% seen once. The CDR3 has 14 amino acids. The V gene's germline CDR1 is MNHEY and CDR2 SVGAGI. The trim removed 2 bases at V and 6 bases at J, leaving 6 bases unmatched. The sequence was obtained from a human donor in a cohort sampled during active COVID-19. The genes are TRBV6-5 and TRBJ2-7, with TRBD2 identical over 8 bases. Sequences were obtained from peripheral blood. For the CDR3, the DNA is TGTGCCAGCAGTTACGACCCGGGAGGGCTCGAGCAGTACTTC. Translated: CASSYDPGGLEQYF.